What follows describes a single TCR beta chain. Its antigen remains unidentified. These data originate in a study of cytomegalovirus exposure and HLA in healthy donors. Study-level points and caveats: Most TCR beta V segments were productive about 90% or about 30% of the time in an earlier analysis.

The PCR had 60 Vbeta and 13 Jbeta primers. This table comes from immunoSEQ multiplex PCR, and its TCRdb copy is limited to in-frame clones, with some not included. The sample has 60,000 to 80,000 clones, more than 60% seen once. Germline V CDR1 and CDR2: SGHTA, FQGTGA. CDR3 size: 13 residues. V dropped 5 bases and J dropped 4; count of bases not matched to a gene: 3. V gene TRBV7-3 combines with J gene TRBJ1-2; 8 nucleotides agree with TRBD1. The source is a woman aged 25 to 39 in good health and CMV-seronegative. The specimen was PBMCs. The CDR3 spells CASSHGQGYGYTF. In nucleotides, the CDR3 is TGTGCCAGCAGCCATGGACAGGGCTATGGCTACACCTTC. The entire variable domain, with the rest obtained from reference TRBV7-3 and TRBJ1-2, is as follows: GAGVSQTPSNKVTEKGKYVELRCDPISGHTALYWYRQSLGQGPEFLIYFQGTGAADDSGLPNDRFFAVRPEGSVSTLKIQRTERGDSAVYLCASSHGQGYGYTFGSGTRLTVV.